The T cell receptor beta chain under discussion was sequenced for a study of shared clonotypes between healthy human individuals. The trim removed 5 bases at V and 5 bases at J, leaving 4 bases unmatched. The CDR3 is made up of 14 amino acids. Germline CDR1 reads SEHNR; CDR2 reads FQNEAQ (reference sequence). Here immunoSEQ multiplex PCR was the method, and the copy in TCRdb shows in-frame clones only, minus some. The sample consists of 300,000 to 400,000 clones, roughly 87% of them appearing once. The chain links TRBV7-9 to TRBJ2-3; 10 bases are a match to TRBD2. This clonotype originated in a man younger than 35 in good health. The sequenced material came from memory CD8+ T cells sorted from blood. Subset specified: CD45RO+ cells pooled with CCR7-negative TemRA cells. The CDR3 region is CASSLPSGRDTQYF. In DNA, the CDR3 is TGTGCCAGCAGCCTGCCTAGCGGGAGAGATACGCAGTATTTT. Full variable domain (outside the CDR3, taken from reference TRBV7-9 and TRBJ2-3): DTGVSQNPRHKITKRGQNVTFRCDPISEHNRLYWYRQTLGQGPEFLTYFQNEAQLEKSRLLSDRFSAERPKGSFSTLEIQRTEQGDSAMYLCASSLPSGRDTQYFGPGTRLTVL.